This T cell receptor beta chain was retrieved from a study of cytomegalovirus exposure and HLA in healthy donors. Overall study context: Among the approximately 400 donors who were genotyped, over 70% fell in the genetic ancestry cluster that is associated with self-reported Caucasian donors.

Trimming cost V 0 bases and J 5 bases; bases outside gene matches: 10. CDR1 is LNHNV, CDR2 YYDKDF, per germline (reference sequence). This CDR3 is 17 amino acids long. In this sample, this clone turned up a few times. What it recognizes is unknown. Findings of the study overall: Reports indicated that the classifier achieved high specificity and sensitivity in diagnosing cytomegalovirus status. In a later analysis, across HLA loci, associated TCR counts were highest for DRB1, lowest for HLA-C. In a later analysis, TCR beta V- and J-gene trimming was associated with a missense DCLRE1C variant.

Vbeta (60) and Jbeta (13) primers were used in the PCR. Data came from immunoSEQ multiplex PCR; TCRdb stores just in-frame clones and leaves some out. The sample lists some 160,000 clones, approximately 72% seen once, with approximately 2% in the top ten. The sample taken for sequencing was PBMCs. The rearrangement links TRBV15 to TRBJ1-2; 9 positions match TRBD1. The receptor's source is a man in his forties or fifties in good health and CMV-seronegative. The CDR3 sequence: CATSRDRAGTGLYGYTF. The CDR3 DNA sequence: TGTGCCACCAGCAGAGACCGCGCAGGGACAGGGTTGTATGGCTACACCTTC.